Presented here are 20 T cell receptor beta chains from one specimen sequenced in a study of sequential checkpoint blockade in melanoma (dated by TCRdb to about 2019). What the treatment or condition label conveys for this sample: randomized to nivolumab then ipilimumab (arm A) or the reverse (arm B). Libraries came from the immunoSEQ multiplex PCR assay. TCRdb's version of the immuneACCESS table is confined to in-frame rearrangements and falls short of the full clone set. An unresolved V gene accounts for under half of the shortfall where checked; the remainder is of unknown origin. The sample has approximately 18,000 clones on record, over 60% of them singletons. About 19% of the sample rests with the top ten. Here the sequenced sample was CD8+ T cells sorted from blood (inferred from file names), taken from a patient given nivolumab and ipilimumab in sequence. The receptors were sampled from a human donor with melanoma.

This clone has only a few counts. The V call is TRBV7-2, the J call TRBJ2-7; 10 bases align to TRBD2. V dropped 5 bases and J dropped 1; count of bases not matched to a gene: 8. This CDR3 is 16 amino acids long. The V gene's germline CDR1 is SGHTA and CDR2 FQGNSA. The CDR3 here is CASSVRLAGYSYEQYF. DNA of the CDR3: TGTGCCAGCAGCGTTAGACTAGCGGGTTATTCCTACGAGCAGTACTTC. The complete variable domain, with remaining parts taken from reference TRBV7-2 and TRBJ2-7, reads GAGVSQSPSNKVTEKGKDVELRCDPISGHTALYWYRQSLGQGLEFLIYFQGNSAPDKSGLPSDRFSAERTGGSVSTLTIQRTQQEDSAVYLCASSVRLAGYSYEQYFGPGTRLTVT.

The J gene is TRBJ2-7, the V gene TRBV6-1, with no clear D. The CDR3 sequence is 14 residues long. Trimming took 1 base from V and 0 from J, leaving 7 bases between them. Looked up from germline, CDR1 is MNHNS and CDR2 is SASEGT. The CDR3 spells CASSEVDNSYEQYF. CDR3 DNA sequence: TGTGCCAGCAGTGAAGTAGACAACTCCTACGAGCAGTACTTC.

CDR3 DNA sequence: TGTGCCAGCAGCCCGGCGGGGGGGACCACAGATACGCAGTATTTT. It yields the protein CASSPAGGTTDTQYF. The gene calls are TRBV9 and TRBJ2-3; 9 nucleotides align to TRBD2. V shed 4 bases and J 2 bases; nucleotides not matched to a gene: 5. The V gene's germline CDR1 is SGDLS and CDR2 YYNGEE. The CDR3 sequence is 15 residues long.

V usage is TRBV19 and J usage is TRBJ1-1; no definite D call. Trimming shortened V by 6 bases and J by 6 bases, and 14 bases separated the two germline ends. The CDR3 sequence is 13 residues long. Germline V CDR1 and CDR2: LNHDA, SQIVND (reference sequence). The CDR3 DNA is TGTGCCAGTAGAGAACACAGAATGGCTGAAGCTTTCTTT. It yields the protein CASREHRMAEAFF.

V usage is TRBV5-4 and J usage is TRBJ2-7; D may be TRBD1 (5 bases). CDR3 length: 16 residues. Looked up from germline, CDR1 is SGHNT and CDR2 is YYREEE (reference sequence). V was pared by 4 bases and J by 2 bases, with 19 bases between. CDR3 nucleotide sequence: TGTGCCAGCAGCCCCAGCCGAAAACAGGCTGCCTACGAGCAGTACTTC. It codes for CASSPSRKQAAYEQYF.

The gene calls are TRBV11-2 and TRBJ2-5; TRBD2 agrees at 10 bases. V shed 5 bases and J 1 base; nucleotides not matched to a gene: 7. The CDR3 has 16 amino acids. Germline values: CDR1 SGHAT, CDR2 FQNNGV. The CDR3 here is CASSLGLAVVQETQYF. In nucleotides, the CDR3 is TGTGCCAGCAGCCTCGGACTAGCGGTAGTCCAAGAGACCCAGTACTTC.

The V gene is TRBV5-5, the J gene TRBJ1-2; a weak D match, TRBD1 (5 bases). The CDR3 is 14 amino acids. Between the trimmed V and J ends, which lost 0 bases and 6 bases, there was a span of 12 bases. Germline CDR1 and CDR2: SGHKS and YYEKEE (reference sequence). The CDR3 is CASSLEGRGNGYTF. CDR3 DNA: TGTGCCAGCAGCTTGGAGGGGCGCGGAAATGGCTACACCTTC.

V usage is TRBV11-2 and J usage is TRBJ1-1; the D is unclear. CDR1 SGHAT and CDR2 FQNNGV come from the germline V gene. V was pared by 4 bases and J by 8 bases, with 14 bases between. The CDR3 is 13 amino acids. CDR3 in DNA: TGTGCCAGCAGCTCGTGGCCAGGCGCGGAAGCTTTCTTT. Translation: CASSSWPGAEAFF. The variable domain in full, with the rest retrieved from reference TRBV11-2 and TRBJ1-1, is EAGVAQSPRYKIIEKRQSVAFWCNPISGHATLYWYQQILGQGPKLLIQFQNNGVVDDSQLPKDRFSAERLKGVDSTLKIQPAKLEDSAVYLCASSSWPGAEAFFGQGTRLTVV.

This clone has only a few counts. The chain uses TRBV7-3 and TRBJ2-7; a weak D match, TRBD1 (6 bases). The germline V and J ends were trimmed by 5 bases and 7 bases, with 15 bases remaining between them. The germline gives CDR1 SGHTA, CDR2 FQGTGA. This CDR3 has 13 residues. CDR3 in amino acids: CASSADRLREQYF. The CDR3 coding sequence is TGTGCCAGCAGCGCTGACAGGTTACGGGAGCAGTACTTC.

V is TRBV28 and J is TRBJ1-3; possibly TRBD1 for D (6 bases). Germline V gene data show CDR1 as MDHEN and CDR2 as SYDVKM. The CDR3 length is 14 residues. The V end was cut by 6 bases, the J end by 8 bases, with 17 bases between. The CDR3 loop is CASSSRDRIHTIYF. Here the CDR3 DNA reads TGTGCCAGCAGCTCAAGAGACAGGATCCACACCATATATTTT.

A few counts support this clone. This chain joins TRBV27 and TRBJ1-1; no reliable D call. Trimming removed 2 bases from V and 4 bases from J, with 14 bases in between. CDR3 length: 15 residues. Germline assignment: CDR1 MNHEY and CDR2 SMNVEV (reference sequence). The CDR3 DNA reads TGTGCCAGCAGTTTACGGCAAGGAGGCGGCACTGAAGCTTTCTTT. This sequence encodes CASSLRQGGGTEAFF.

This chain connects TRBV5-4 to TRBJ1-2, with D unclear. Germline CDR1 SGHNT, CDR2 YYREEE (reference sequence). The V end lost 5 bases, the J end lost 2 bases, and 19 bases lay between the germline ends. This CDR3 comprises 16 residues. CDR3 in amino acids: CASSSMGGQENYGYTF. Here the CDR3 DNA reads TGTGCCAGCAGTTCTATGGGAGGGCAAGAAAACTATGGCTACACCTTC.

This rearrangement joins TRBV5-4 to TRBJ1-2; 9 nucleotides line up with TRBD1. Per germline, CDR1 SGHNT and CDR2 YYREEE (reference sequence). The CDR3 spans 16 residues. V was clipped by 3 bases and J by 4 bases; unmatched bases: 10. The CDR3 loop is CASSWWDRAAIYGYTF. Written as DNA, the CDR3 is TGTGCCAGCAGCTGGTGGGACAGGGCAGCCATCTATGGCTACACCTTC.

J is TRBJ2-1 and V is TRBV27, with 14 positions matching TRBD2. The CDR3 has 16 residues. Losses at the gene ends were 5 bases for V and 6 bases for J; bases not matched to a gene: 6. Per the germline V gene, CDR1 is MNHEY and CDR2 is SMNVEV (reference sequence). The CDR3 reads CASSTQTSGRANEQFF. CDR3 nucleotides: TGTGCCAGCAGTACCCAGACTAGCGGGAGGGCCAATGAGCAGTTCTTC.

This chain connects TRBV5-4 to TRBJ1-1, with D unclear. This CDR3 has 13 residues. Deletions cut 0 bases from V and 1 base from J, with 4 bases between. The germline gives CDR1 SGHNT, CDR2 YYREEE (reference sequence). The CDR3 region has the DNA TGTGCCAGCAGCTTGGACAGGAACACTGAAGCTTTCTTT. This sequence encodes CASSLDRNTEAFF.

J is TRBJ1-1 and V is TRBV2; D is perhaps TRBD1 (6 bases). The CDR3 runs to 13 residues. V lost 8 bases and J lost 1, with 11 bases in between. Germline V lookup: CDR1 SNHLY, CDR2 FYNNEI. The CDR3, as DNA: TGTGCCAGCGAGGGGGTCGGGAACACTGAAGCTTTCTTT. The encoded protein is CASEGVGNTEAFF.

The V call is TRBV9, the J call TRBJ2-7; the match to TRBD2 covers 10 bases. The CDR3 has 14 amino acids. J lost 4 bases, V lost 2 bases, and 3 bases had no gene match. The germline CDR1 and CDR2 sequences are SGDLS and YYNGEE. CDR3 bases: TGTGCCAGCAGCGTCTCTAGCGGGAGTTACGAGCAGTACTTC. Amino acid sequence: CASSVSSGSYEQYF.

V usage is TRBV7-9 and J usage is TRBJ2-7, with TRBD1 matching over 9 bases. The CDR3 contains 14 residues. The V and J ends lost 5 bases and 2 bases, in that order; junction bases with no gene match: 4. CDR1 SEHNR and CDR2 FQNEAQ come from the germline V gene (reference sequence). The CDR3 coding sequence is TGTGCCAGCAGCCACCGGGACAGGGCCTACGAGCAGTACTTC. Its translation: CASSHRDRAYEQYF.

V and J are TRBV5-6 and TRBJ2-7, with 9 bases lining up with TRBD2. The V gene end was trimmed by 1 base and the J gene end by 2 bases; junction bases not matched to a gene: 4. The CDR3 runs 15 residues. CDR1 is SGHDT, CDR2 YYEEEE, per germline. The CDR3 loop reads CASSLLGGRAYEQYF. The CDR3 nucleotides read TGTGCCAGCAGCTTGTTAGGCGGGAGGGCCTACGAGCAGTACTTC.

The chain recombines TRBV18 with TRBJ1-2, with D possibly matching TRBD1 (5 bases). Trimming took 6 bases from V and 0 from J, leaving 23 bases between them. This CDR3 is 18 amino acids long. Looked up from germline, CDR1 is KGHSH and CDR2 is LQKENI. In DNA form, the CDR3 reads TGTGCCAGCTCCACTTCGGGGGTTCCCCATACCTCTAACTATGGCTACACCTTC. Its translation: CASSTSGVPHTSNYGYTF.